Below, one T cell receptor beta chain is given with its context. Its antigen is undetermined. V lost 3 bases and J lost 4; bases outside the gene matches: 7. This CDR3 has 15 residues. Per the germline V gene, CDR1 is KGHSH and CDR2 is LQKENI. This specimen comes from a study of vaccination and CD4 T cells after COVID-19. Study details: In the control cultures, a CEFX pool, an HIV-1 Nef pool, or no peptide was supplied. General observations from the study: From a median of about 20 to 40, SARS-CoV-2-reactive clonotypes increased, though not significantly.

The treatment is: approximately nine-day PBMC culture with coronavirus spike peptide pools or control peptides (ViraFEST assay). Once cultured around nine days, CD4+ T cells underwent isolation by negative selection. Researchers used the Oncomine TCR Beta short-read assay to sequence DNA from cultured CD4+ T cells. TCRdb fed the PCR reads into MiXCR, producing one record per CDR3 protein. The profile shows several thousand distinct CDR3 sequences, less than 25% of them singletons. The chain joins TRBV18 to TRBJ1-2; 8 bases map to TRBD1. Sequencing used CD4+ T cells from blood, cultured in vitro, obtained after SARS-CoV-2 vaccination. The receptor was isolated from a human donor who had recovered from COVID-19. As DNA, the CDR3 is TGTGCCAGCTCACCCTCGACAGGGGATTTCTATGGCTACACCTTC. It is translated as CASSPSTGDFYGYTF.